The 24 T cell receptor beta chains below all came from one sample that was sequenced in a study of blood T cells in healthy people across ages. Alongside a J-beta primer mix, a sample-barcoded 5' primer served in a second PCR lasting 7 to 11 cycles. Each CDR3 protein is one row after TCRdb ran MiXCR on the 5' RACE reads. Of 1.8 million or so distinct CDR3 sequences listed, roughly 43% are singletons. The sample was blood. These receptors were collected from a human donor in good health.

The chain recombines TRBV20-1 with TRBJ2-3, with 9 bases identical to TRBD2. Per the germline V gene, CDR1 is DFQATT and CDR2 is SNEGSKA (reference sequence). The V and J ends lost 5 bases and 2 bases, in that order; junction bases with no gene match: 8. The CDR3 has 15 amino acids. CDR3 bases: TGCAGTGCTTCCATAGCGGGAGCCATCACAGATACGCAGTATTTT. Translating gives CSASIAGAITDTQYF.

This clonotype has only a few counts. V gene TRBV5-5 combines with J gene TRBJ1-2, with unresolved D. The CDR3 loop spans 15 amino acids. From germline, CDR1 is SGHKS and CDR2 YYEKEE (reference sequence). Deletions cut 1 base from V and 7 bases from J, with 17 bases between. CDR3 in amino acids: CASSLYYDLLFGYTF. The CDR3, as DNA: TGTGCCAGCAGCTTGTATTATGACCTCCTTTTTGGCTACACCTTC.

This clonotype was counted a few times. The chain couples TRBV12-3 or TRBV12-4 to TRBJ2-7; the D gene is possibly TRBD2 (5 bases). V was clipped by 2 bases and J by 9 bases, with 14 bases between them. The CDR3 length is 13 residues. CDR3 sequence reads: CASSLSAVLRQYF. The CDR3 coding sequence is TGTGCCAGCAGTTTATCAGCGGTGCTCAGGCAGTACTTC.

This chain joins TRBV20-1 and TRBJ2-1, with a possible D match to TRBD1 (5 bases). The J call may not be correct, given that the DNA end is closer to TRBJ2-7. This CDR3 has 13 amino acids. Germline loops: CDR1 DFQATT, CDR2 SNEGSKA (reference sequence). The chain's CDR3 is CSARWAGRYEQYF. The CDR3 coding sequence is TGCAGTGCTAGGTGGGCAGGGCGGTACGAGCAGTACTTC.

This clonotype was counted only a few times. The genes are TRBV20-1 and TRBJ2-7; D is possibly TRBD1 (7 bases). Germline V lookup: CDR1 DFQATT, CDR2 SNEGSKA (reference sequence). Trimming removed 0 bases at V and 8 bases at J, with 14 bases between. The CDR3 totals 13 residues. The CDR3 here is CSARDRGTDKQYF. CDR3 nucleotide sequence: TGCAGTGCTAGAGATCGGGGGACAGATAAGCAGTACTTC.

This clonotype was observed a handful of times. This rearrangement joins TRBV28 to TRBJ1-4; D is ambiguous. The CDR3 extends over 11 amino acids. Trimming took off 7 bases at V and 6 bases at J, with 6 bases between the two ends. Germline V gene lookup returns CDR1 MDHEN and CDR2 SYDVKM. CDR3 bases: TGTGCCAGCACCCAATATGAAAAACTGTTTTTT. Amino acid sequence: CASTQYEKLFF.

Points on this clonotype: A read error may account for a junction end that differs from germline. The V gene is TRBV4-2, the J gene TRBJ1-2; D is perhaps TRBD1 (5 bases). The CDR3 is made up of 14 amino acids. From germline, CDR1 is LGHNA and CDR2 YNFKEQ. The CDR3 reads CPSSQDDGGRGYTF. The DNA for the CDR3 is TGTCCCAGCAGCCAAGATGATGGGGGAAGGGGCTACACCTTC.

This clonotype has just a few counts. The chain employs TRBV6-6 and TRBJ2-5; the D is unclear. The ends were cut back, 0 bases at V and 2 bases at J, with 13 bases in the middle. This CDR3 has 16 residues. Germline V lookup: CDR1 MNHNY, CDR2 SVGAGI (reference sequence). In DNA, the CDR3 is TGTGCCAGCAGTTACTCCGGGCGGTCGGGTCAAGAGACCCAGTACTTC. This codes for CASSYSGRSGQETQYF.

The gene calls are TRBV20-1 and TRBJ2-1; D gene unclear. The assigned J gene may be wrong: the sequence end matches TRBJ2-7 better. This CDR3 comprises 13 residues. Germline V CDR1 and CDR2: DFQATT, SNEGSKA (reference sequence). The CDR3, as DNA: TGCAGTGCTAGAGACAGCTCCTACAATGAGCAGTACTTC. This gives the protein CSARDSSYNEQYF.

The J gene is TRBJ2-2, the V gene TRBV6-1, with 7 bases fitting TRBD1. J lost 4 bases, V lost 1 base, and 3 bases had no gene match. Germline lookup yields CDR1 MNHNS and CDR2 SASEGT. CDR3 length equals 15 residues. The CDR3: CASSEGRTGTGELFF. CDR3 coding DNA: TGTGCCAGCAGTGAAGGGAGGACAGGCACCGGGGAGCTGTTTTTT.

This clonotype was counted a few times. The gene calls are TRBV6-2 or TRBV6-3 and TRBJ2-1; D gene uncertain. There are 13 residues in the CDR3. Trimming took 6 bases from V and 4 from J, leaving 10 bases between them. Germline values: CDR1 MNHEY, CDR2 SVGEGT. The CDR3 bases are TGTGCCAGCAGCATGGGGATATACAATGAGCAGTTCTTC. As protein: CASSMGIYNEQFF.

V and J are TRBV15 and TRBJ2-2, with a possible D match to TRBD1 (5 bases). The CDR3 has 15 amino acids. The germline V gene has CDR1 LNHNV and CDR2 YYDKDF (reference sequence). The V gene lost 4 bases and the J gene lost 5 bases, with 14 bases spanning the gap. The CDR3 region is CATSIYKTATGELFF. CDR3 nucleotides: TGTGCCACCAGCATATACAAGACAGCGACCGGGGAGCTGTTTTTT.

This clonotype was recorded many times. The chain uses TRBV29-1 and TRBJ2-6; unclear D gene. This CDR3 comprises 13 residues. Trimming shortened V by 4 bases and J by 2 bases, and 6 bases separated the two germline ends. Looked up from germline, CDR1 is SQVTM and CDR2 is ANQGSEA. The CDR3 DNA follows: TGCAGCGTTGCGGGTACTGGGGCCAACGTCCTGACTTTC. This gives the protein CSVAGTGANVLTF.

The J gene is TRBJ2-1, the V gene TRBV20-1, with TRBD1 identical over 7 bases. CDR1 is DFQATT, CDR2 SNEGSKA, per germline (reference sequence). The CDR3 is 14 residues long. V trimming: 6 bases; J trimming: 6 bases; junction bases outside the gene matches: 11. The CDR3 region is CSARPLKGANEQFF. CDR3 DNA sequence: TGCAGTGCCCGCCCCCTCAAGGGGGCCAATGAGCAGTTCTTC.

This clonotype was counted once. A much bigger clone sits one base away, suggesting this may be a read error. The V and J genes are TRBV5-1 and TRBJ2-7; D call uncertain. CDR1 is SGHRS, CDR2 YFSETQ, per germline. The CDR3 is 16 amino acids. The CDR3 here is CVSSYLGQPWSYEQYF. Written as DNA, the CDR3 is TGCGTCAGCAGCTACCTCGGGCAACCTTGGTCCTACGAGCAGTACTTC.

This chain joins TRBV4-2 and TRBJ1-3; possible D gene TRBD1, 6 bases. Trimming took 1 base from V and 7 from J, leaving 14 bases between them. The length of the CDR3 is 15 residues. CDR1 and CDR2 from the germline V gene are LGHNA and YNFKEQ. CDR3 amino acids: CASSQVKTGRNTIYF. The CDR3 region has the DNA TGTGCCAGCAGCCAAGTTAAAACAGGGCGGAACACCATATATTTT.

This clonotype was recorded a few times. This rearrangement joins TRBV20-1 to TRBJ2-7; no reliable D call. Between the trimmed V and J ends, which lost 5 bases and 5 bases, there was a span of 16 bases. This CDR3 is 13 amino acids long. Germline-derived CDR1 and CDR2 are DFQATT and SNEGSKA (reference sequence). CDR3: CSAHIPGLDEQYF. CDR3 bases: TGCAGTGCTCACATCCCGGGCCTCGACGAGCAGTACTTC.

The chain uses TRBV20-1 and TRBJ1-4, with TRBD1 as a possible D gene (6 bases). The V gene lost 5 bases and the J gene lost 7 bases, with 20 bases spanning the gap. The germline V gene encodes CDR1 DFQATT and CDR2 SNEGSKA (reference sequence). This CDR3 contains 15 residues. CDR3 in DNA: TGCAGTGCTTATGGGGGTCCTAGGGGGGTTGAAAAACTGTTTTTT. Translated: CSAYGGPRGVEKLFF.

V gene TRBV7-2 combines with J gene TRBJ2-7; 8 nucleotides line up with TRBD1. CDR3 size: 18 residues. V was pared by 5 bases and J by 5 bases, with 20 bases of the junction left unmatched. Germline CDR1 reads SGHTA; CDR2 reads FQGNSA. CDR3 sequence reads: CASSRAADRGYSRNEQYF. The CDR3 DNA reads TGTGCCAGCAGCCGGGCGGCAGACAGGGGCTATTCTAGGAACGAGCAGTACTTC.

The genes are TRBV27 and TRBJ1-2; TRBD1 matches 11 bases. From germline, CDR1 is MNHEY and CDR2 SMNVEV (reference sequence). The CDR3 has 15 amino acids. V lost 5 bases, J lost 8 bases, and 10 bases stayed unmatched. CDR3 in DNA: TGTGCCAGCAGTCCCGGACAGGGGGCGCGGGAGGGCTACACCTTC. Translating it yields CASSPGQGAREGYTF.

This clonotype was recorded at least ten times. The V and J genes are TRBV5-1 and TRBJ2-1; perhaps TRBD1 as D (6 bases). V gave up 0 bases and J gave up 2 bases, with 12 bases separating them. The CDR3 has 16 amino acids. The germline V gene has CDR1 SGHRS and CDR2 YFSETQ. CDR3 region: CASSLAGVGAYNEQFF. The CDR3 DNA sequence: TGCGCCAGCAGCTTGGCAGGGGTAGGGGCCTACAATGAGCAGTTCTTC.

This clonotype has a handful of counts. The chain recombines TRBV10-3 with TRBJ2-3; possible D gene TRBD1, 6 bases. V dropped 0 bases and J dropped 3 bases, with 7 bases sitting between them. CDR3 size: 14 residues. CDR1 and CDR2 from the germline V gene are ENHRY and SYGVKD. CDR3 nucleotide sequence: TGTGCCATCAGTGAGTCAGGACAGACAGATACGCAGTATTTT. Its protein product is CAISESGQTDTQYF.

This sequence joins TRBV15 and TRBJ2-3; weak D call: TRBD2 (6 bases). The CDR3 runs 15 residues. Looked up from germline, CDR1 is LNHNV and CDR2 is YYDKDF (reference sequence). V was shortened by 6 bases and J by 2 bases, with 15 bases between the two germline ends. The CDR3 sequence: CATRWTAGSTDTQYF. CDR3 in DNA: TGTGCCACCAGATGGACCGCGGGGTCCACAGATACGCAGTATTTT.

The rearrangement joins TRBV7-2 to TRBJ2-1, with D unresolved. The CDR3 is 16 residues long. The V gene lost 1 base and the J gene lost 4 bases, with 14 bases spanning the gap. CDR1 SGHTA and CDR2 FQGNSA come from the germline V gene. Here the CDR3 DNA reads TGTGCCAGCAGCTTAGGTCCTCCTTCTGGGTACAATGAGCAGTTCTTC. Residues: CASSLGPPSGYNEQFF. Combining the CDR3 with reference TRBV7-2 and TRBJ2-1 gives the whole variable domain GAGVSQSPSNKVTEKGKDVELRCDPISGHTALYWYRQSLGQGLEFLIYFQGNSAPDKSGLPSDRFSAERTGGSVSTLTIQRTQQEDSAVYLCASSLGPPSGYNEQFFGPGTRLTVL.